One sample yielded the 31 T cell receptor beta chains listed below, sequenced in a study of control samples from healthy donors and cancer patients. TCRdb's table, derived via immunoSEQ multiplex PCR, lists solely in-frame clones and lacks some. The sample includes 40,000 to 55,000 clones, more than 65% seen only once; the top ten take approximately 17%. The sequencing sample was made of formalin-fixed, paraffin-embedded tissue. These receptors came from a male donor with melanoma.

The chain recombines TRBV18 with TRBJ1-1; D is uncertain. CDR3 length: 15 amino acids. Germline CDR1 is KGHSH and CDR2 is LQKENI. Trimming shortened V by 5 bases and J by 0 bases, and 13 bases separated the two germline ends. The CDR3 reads CASSARSEMNTEAFF. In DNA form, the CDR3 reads TGTGCCAGCTCAGCGCGGTCAGAAATGAACACTGAAGCTTTCTTT.

CDR3 DNA: TGTGCCAGCTCACGAGGGACTAGCGGGAACGGAGATACGCAGTATTTT. This codes for CASSRGTSGNGDTQYF. The rearrangement joins TRBV18 to TRBJ2-3; 13 bases line up with TRBD2. With 4 bases clipped from V and 5 bases from J, the junction kept 6 bases outside the gene matches. The CDR3 spans 16 residues. Germline lookup yields CDR1 KGHSH and CDR2 LQKENI.

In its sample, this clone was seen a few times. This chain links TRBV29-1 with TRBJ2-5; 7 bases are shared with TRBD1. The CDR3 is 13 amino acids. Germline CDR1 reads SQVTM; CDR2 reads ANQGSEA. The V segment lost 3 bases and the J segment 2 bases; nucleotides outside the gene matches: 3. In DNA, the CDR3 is TGCAGCGTTGACAGGGGGACACAAGAGACCCAGTACTTC. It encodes CSVDRGTQETQYF.

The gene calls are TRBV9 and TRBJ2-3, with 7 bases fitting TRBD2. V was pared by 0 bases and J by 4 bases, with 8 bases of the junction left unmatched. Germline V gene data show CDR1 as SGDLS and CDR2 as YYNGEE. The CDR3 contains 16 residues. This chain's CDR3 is CASSVAASGRADTQYF. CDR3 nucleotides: TGTGCCAGCAGCGTAGCGGCTAGCGGAAGGGCAGATACGCAGTATTTT.

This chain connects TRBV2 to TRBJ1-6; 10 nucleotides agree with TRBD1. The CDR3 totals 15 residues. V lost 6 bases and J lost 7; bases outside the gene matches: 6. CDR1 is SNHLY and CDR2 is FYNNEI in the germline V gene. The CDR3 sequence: CASRLDRGRNSPLHF. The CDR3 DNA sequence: TGTGCCAGCAGGCTCGACAGGGGGCGGAATTCACCCCTCCACTTT.

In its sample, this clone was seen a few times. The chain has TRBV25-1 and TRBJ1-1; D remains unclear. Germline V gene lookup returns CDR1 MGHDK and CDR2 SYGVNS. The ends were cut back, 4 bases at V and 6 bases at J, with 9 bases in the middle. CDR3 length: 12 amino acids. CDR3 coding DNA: TGTGCCAGCAGTGGGTTTCGCGCTGAAGCTTTCTTT. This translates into CASSGFRAEAFF. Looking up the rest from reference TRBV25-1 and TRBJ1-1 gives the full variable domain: EADIYQTPRYLVIGTGKKITLECSQTMGHDKMYWYQQDPGMELHLIHYSYGVNSTEKGDLSSESTVSRIRTEHFPLTLESARPSHTSQYLCASSGFRAEAFFGQGTRLTVV.

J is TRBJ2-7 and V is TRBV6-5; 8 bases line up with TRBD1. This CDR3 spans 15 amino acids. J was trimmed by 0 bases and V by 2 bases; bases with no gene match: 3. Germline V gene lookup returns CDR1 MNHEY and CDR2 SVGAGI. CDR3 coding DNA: TGTGCCAGCAGTTACGGGACAGGTTTCTCCTACGAGCAGTACTTC. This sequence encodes CASSYGTGFSYEQYF.

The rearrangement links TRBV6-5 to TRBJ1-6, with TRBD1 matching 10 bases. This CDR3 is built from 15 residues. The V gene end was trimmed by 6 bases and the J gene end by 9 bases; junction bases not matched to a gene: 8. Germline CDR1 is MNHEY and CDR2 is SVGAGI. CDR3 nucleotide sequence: TGTGCCAGCAGAGACAGGACAGGGGGAAGTTCACCCCTCCACTTT. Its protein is CASRDRTGGSSPLHF.

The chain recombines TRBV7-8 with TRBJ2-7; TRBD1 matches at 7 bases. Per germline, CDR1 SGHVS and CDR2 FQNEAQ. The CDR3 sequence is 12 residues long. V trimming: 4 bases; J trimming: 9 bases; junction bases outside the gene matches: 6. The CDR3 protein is CASSSPNRGQYF. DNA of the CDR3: TGTGCCAGCAGCTCACCCAACAGGGGGCAGTACTTC.

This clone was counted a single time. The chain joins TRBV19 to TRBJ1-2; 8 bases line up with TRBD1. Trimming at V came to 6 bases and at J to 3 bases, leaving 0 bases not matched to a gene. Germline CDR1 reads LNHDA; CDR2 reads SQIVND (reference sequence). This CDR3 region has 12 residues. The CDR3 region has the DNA TGTGCCAGTAGGGGACAGGACTATGGCTACACCTTC. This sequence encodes CASRGQDYGYTF. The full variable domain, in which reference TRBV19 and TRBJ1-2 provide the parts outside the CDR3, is DGGITQSPKYLFRKEGQNVTLSCEQNLNHDAMYWYRQDPGQGLRLIYYSQIVNDFQKGDIAEGYSVSREKKESFPLTVTSAQKNPTAFYLCASRGQDYGYTFGSGTRLTVV.

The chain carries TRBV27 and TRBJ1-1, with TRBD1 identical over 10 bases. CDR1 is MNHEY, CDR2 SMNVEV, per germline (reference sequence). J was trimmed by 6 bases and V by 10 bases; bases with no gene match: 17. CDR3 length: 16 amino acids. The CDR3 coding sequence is TGTGCCATCACTCGCAACCGGGACAGGGGTTTGGCTGAAGCTTTCTTT. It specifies CAITRNRDRGLAEAFF.

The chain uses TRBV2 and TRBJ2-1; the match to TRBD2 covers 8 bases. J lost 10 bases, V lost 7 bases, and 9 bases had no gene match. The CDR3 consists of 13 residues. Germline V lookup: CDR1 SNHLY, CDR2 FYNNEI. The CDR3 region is CASKQAGVDEQFF. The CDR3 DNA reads TGTGCCAGCAAACAAGCGGGAGTAGACGAGCAGTTCTTC.

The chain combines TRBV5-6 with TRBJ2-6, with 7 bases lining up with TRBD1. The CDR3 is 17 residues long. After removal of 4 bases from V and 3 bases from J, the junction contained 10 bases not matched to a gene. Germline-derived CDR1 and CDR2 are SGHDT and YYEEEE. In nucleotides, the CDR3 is TGTGCCAGCAGCCCGACAGGGTTTAGGAGTGGGGCCAACGTCCTGACTTTC. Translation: CASSPTGFRSGANVLTF.

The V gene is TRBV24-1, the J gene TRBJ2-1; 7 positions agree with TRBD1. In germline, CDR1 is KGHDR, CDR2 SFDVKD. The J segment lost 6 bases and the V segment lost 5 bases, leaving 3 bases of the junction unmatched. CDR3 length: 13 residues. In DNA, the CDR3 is TGTGCCACCAGTGGACAGGGCCTCAATGAGCAGTTCTTC. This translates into CATSGQGLNEQFF.

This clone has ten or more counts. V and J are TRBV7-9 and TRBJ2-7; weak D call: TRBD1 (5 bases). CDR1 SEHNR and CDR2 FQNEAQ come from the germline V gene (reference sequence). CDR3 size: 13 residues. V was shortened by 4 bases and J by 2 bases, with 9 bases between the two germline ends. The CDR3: CASSSTGPYEQYF. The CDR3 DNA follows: TGTGCCAGCAGCTCCACAGGTCCCTACGAGCAGTACTTC.

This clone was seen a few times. Written as DNA, the CDR3 is TGTGCCAGCAGTGTAAATATGAACACTGAAGCTTTCTTT. It yields the protein CASSVNMNTEAFF. The chain employs TRBV12-3 or TRBV12-4 and TRBJ1-1; D ambiguous. This CDR3 is 13 amino acids long. Trimming cost V 5 bases and J 0 bases, with 7 bases left between them.

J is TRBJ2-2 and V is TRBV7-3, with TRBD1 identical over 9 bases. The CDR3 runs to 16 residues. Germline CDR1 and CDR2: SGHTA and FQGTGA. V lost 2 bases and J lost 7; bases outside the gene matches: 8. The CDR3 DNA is TGTGCCAGCAGCTTAGAGGCCGGGACAGGGATCGGGGAGCTGTTTTTT. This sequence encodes CASSLEAGTGIGELFF.

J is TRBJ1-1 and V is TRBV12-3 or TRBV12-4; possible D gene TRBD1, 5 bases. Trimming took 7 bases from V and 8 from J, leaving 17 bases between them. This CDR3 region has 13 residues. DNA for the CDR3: TGTGCCAGCAAGGTACCGGGGGGTGCCGAAGCTTTCTTT. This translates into CASKVPGGAEAFF.

The CDR3 loop reads CASSHWDRREGEQYF. CDR3 in DNA: TGTGCCAGCAGCCACTGGGACAGGCGGGAAGGCGAGCAGTACTTC. V and J are TRBV5-5 and TRBJ2-7; 8 bases align to TRBD1. The CDR3 runs 15 residues. The ends lost 4 bases at V and 6 bases at J; junction bases unmatched: 12. Germline CDR1 and CDR2: SGHKS and YYEKEE (reference sequence).

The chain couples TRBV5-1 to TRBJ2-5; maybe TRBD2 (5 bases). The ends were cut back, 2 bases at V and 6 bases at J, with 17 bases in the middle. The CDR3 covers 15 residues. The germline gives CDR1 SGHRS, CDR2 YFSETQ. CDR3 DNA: TGCGCCAGCAGCTTAGAACCCGGGATAGCGCAGACCCAGTACTTC. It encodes CASSLEPGIAQTQYF.

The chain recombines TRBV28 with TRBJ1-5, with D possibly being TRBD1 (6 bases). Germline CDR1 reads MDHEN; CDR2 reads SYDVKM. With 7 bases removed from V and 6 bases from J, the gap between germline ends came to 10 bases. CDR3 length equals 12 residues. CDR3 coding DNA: TGTGCCAGCACCGAGGGGGGTCAGCCCCAGCATTTT. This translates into CASTEGGQPQHF.

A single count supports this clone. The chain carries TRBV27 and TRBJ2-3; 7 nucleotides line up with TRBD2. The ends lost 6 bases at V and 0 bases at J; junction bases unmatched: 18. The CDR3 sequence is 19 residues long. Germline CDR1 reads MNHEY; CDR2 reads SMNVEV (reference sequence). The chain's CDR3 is CASSLLPGGWRKSTDTQYF. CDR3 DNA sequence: TGTGCCAGCAGCCTGTTGCCCGGGGGGTGGAGGAAGAGCACAGATACGCAGTATTTT.

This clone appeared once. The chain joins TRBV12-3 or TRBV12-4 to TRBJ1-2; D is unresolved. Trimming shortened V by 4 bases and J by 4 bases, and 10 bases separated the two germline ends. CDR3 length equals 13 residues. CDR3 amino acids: CASSSTDSYGYTF. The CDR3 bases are TGTGCCAGCAGTTCTACAGATAGCTATGGCTACACCTTC.

The CDR3 is CASGVIQGRFGYTF. The CDR3 bases are TGTGCCTCTGGAGTAATTCAGGGACGATTTGGCTACACCTTC. The chain joins TRBV19 to TRBJ1-2; tentative D call: TRBD1 (5 bases). Trimming shortened V by 11 bases and J by 7 bases, and 23 bases separated the two germline ends. CDR1 LNHDA and CDR2 SQIVND come from the germline V gene (reference sequence). The CDR3 runs 14 residues.

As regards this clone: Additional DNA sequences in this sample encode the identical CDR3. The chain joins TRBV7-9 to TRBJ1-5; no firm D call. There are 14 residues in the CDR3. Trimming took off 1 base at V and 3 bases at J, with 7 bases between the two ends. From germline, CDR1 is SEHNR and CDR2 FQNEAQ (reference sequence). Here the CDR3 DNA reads TGTGCCAGCAGCTTAGGGCGGATCAATCAGCCCCAGCATTTT. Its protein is CASSLGRINQPQHF.

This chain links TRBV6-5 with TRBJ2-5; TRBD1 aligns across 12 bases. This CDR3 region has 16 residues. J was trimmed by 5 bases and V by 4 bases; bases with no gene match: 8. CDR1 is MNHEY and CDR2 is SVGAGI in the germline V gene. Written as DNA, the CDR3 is TGTGCCAGCAGTTCCGTGGGACAGGGGGCCTGGGAGACCCAGTACTTC. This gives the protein CASSSVGQGAWETQYF.

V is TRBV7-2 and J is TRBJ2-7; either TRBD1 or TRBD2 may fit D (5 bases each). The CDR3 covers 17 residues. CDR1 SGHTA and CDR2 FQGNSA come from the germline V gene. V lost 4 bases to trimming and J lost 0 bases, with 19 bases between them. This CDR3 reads CASSSGPQRLSSYEQYF. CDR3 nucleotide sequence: TGTGCCAGCAGCTCGGGGCCCCAGCGGCTAAGCTCCTACGAGCAGTACTTC.

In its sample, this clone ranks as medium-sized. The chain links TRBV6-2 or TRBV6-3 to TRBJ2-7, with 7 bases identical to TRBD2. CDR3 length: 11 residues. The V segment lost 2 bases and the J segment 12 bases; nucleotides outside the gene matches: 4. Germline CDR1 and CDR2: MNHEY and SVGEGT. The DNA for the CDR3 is TGTGCCAGCAGTTACGGACTAGACTGGTACTTC. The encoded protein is CASSYGLDWYF.

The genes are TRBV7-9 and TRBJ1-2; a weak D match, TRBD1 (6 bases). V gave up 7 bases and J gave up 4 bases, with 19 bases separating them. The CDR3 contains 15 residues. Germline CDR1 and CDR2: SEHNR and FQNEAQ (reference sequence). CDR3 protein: CASTRGGARIYGYTF. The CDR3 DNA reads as TGTGCCAGCACCCGAGGGGGGGCGCGGATCTATGGCTACACCTTC.

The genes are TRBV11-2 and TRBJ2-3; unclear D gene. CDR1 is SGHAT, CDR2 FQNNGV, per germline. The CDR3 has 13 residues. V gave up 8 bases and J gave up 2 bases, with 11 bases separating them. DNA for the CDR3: TGTGCCAGCTCATCTAGACTCACAGATACGCAGTATTTT. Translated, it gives CASSSRLTDTQYF.

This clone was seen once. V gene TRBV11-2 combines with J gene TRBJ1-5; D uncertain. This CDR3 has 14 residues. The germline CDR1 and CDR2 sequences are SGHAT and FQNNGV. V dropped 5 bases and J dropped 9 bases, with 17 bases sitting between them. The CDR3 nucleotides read TGTGCCAGCAGCCGCGGGGAGGTCTGGGCGCCCCAGCATTTT. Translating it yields CASSRGEVWAPQHF.